The rows below give T cell receptor beta chains drawn from one sample of a study of blood T cell repertoires in COVID-19. Measured with immunoSEQ multiplex PCR; TCRdb has only the in-frame clones, and not every one. The sample lists approximately 250,000 clones; around 90% were seen once. Input material: PBMCs or T cells enriched from blood (not recorded which). These receptors all stem from a man between 40 and 49 years old who had been exposed to COVID-19. CDR3s include the opening cysteine and the closing phenylalanine or tryptophan. The order of the fields is D gene, clone size, J gene, V gene, CDR3 protein, CDR3 DNA. A D gene is named only where the DNA matches it firmly. Size is stated for part of the rows, as once, few or many counts, or as a class when the clone is expanded.

d_call: TRBD1; clone_size: NA; j_call: TRBJ2-5; v_call: TRBV5-1; cdr3_aa: CASSSGGTGLETQYF; cdr3_nt: TGCGCCAGCAGCTCAGGGGGGACAGGGTTGGAGACCCAGTACTTC
d_call: TRBD1; clone_size: NA; j_call: TRBJ1-2; v_call: TRBV29-1; cdr3_aa: CSVDTAGQGNSGYTF; cdr3_nt: TGCAGCGTTGATACGGCGGGACAGGGTAATTCTGGCTACACCTTC
d_call: TRBD1; clone_size: NA; j_call: TRBJ2-3; v_call: TRBV28; cdr3_aa: CASETGGWTSTDTQYF; cdr3_nt: TGTGCCAGCGAAACAGGGGGATGGACTAGCACAGATACGCAGTATTTT
d_call: NA; clone_size: NA; j_call: TRBJ1-1; v_call: TRBV29-1; cdr3_aa: CSHTAGNTEAFF; cdr3_nt: TGCAGCCACACAGCGGGGAACACTGAAGCTTTCTTT
d_call: NA; clone_size: NA; j_call: TRBJ2-5; v_call: TRBV15; cdr3_aa: CATSRDRGQETQYF; cdr3_nt: TGTGCCACCAGCAGAGATAGGGGCCAAGAGACCCAGTACTTC
d_call: NA; clone_size: NA; j_call: TRBJ1-2; v_call: TRBV5-1; cdr3_aa: CASSLSSGLHGYTF; cdr3_nt: TGCGCCAGCAGCTTAAGCTCCGGTTTGCATGGCTACACCTTC
d_call: NA; clone_size: NA; j_call: TRBJ1-2; v_call: TRBV19; cdr3_aa: CASSSTWFAKNYGYTF; cdr3_nt: TGTGCCAGTAGTTCCACTTGGTTCGCGAAAAACTATGGCTACACCTTC
d_call: NA; clone_size: NA; j_call: TRBJ1-5; v_call: TRBV28; cdr3_aa: CASKSYSNQPQHF; cdr3_nt: TGTGCCAGCAAATCGTATAGCAATCAGCCCCAGCATTTT
d_call: TRBD1; clone_size: many; j_call: TRBJ2-7; v_call: TRBV7-8; cdr3_aa: CATVRVGQGGFYEQYF; cdr3_nt: TGTGCCACCGTCAGGGTGGGACAGGGAGGTTTCTACGAGCAGTACTTC
d_call: NA; clone_size: NA; j_call: TRBJ2-3; v_call: TRBV28; cdr3_aa: CASSSLTDTQYF; cdr3_nt: TGTGCCAGCAGCTCACTCACAGATACGCAGTATTTT
d_call: NA; clone_size: NA; j_call: TRBJ1-5; v_call: TRBV19; cdr3_aa: CASSMWRSNQPQHF; cdr3_nt: TGTGCCAGTAGTATGTGGCGGAGCAATCAGCCCCAGCATTTT
d_call: TRBD1; clone_size: NA; j_call: TRBJ2-1; v_call: TRBV5-1; cdr3_aa: CASSLGQGGVGEQFF; cdr3_nt: TGCGCCAGCAGCCTCGGACAGGGCGGGGTCGGGGAGCAGTTCTTC
d_call: TRBD1; clone_size: once; j_call: TRBJ1-5; v_call: TRBV19; cdr3_aa: CASSKTGDQPQHF; cdr3_nt: TGTGCCAGTAGTAAGACAGGGGATCAGCCCCAGCATTTT
d_call: TRBD2; clone_size: once; j_call: TRBJ2-1; v_call: TRBV14; cdr3_aa: CASSPVAAGLNEQFF; cdr3_nt: TGTGCCAGCAGCCCCGTGGCAGCGGGATTGAATGAGCAGTTCTTC
d_call: TRBD1; clone_size: NA; j_call: TRBJ1-2; v_call: TRBV6-1; cdr3_aa: CASSPEGQAYGYTF; cdr3_nt: TGTGCCAGCAGCCCCGAGGGACAGGCCTATGGCTACACCTTC
d_call: TRBD2; clone_size: NA; j_call: TRBJ2-3; v_call: TRBV7-9; cdr3_aa: CASSLFLAGATRDTQYF; cdr3_nt: TGTGCCAGCAGCTTGTTCCTAGCGGGAGCTACAAGAGATACGCAGTATTTT
d_call: NA; clone_size: NA; j_call: TRBJ1-1; v_call: TRBV5-4; cdr3_aa: CASSPGQSNTEAFF; cdr3_nt: TGTGCCAGCAGCCCAGGACAGTCGAACACTGAAGCTTTCTTT
d_call: TRBD2; clone_size: once; j_call: TRBJ2-1; v_call: TRBV4-1; cdr3_aa: CASSQVSGIRNEQFF; cdr3_nt: TGCGCCAGCAGCCAAGTAAGCGGGATCAGGAATGAGCAGTTCTTC
d_call: NA; clone_size: NA; j_call: TRBJ1-2; v_call: TRBV28; cdr3_aa: CATELTAGVGYTF; cdr3_nt: TGTGCCACCGAACTCACCGCGGGGGTTGGCTACACCTTC